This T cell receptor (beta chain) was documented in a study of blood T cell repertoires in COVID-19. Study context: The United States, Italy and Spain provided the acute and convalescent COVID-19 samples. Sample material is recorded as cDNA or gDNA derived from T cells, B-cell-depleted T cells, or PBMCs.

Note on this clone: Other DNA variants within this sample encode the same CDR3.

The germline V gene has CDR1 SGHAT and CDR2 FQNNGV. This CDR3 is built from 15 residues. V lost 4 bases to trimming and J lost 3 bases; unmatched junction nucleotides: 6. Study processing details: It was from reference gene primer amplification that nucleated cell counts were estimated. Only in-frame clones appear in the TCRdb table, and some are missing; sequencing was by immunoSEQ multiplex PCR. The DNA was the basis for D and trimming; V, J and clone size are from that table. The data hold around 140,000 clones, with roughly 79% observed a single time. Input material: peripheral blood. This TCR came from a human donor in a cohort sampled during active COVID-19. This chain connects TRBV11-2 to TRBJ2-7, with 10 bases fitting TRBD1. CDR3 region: CASSSRGTGVYEQYF. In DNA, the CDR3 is TGTGCCAGCAGCTCCCGGGGGACAGGGGTCTACGAGCAGTACTTC.